A single sample is the source of the 15 T cell receptor beta chains below, sequenced in a study of OX40 agonist ivuxolimab in advanced cancers. The data were produced by immunoSEQ multiplex PCR, yet TCRdb's version contains in-frame clones alone and is incomplete. The sample lists approximately 74,000 clones, about 93% occurring once. This sample comprised CD4+ or CD8+ T cells sorted from blood, obtained in a trial of the OX40 agonist ivuxolimab. All receptors derive from an adult with an advanced solid tumor such as melanoma, head and neck, liver or kidney cancer.

The genes are TRBV5-1 and TRBJ1-3; weak D call: TRBD1 (6 bases). The length of the CDR3 is 15 residues. The germline V and J ends were trimmed by 2 bases and 2 bases, with 11 bases remaining between them. CDR1 SGHRS and CDR2 YFSETQ come from the germline V gene. Written as DNA, the CDR3 is TGCGCCAGCAGCTTAGACAGGACAGCTGGAAACACCATATATTTT. Protein product: CASSLDRTAGNTIYF. Variable domain in full (rest from reference TRBV5-1 and TRBJ1-3): KAGVTQTPRYLIKTRGQQVTLSCSPISGHRSVSWYQQTPGQGLQFLFEYFSETQRNKGNFPGRFSGRQFSNSRSEMNVSTLELGDSALYLCASSLDRTAGNTIYFGEGSWLTVV.

This sequence joins TRBV19 and TRBJ2-1; the D gene is possibly TRBD1 (5 bases). Between the trimmed V and J ends, which lost 3 bases and 4 bases, there was a span of 13 bases. CDR1 and CDR2 from the germline V gene are LNHDA and SQIVND (reference sequence). There are 15 residues in the CDR3. CDR3: CASSMGLPPYNEQFF. CDR3 coding DNA: TGTGCCAGTAGTATGGGGCTGCCCCCGTACAATGAGCAGTTCTTC.

This clone was detected only once. The chain has TRBV4-3 and TRBJ1-6; a possible D gene is TRBD1 (5 bases). The germline V and J ends were trimmed by 2 bases and 7 bases, with 12 bases remaining between them. The germline V gene has CDR1 LGHNA and CDR2 YSLEER. There are 15 residues in the CDR3. For the CDR3, the DNA is TGCGCCAGCAGCCAATTTGGGAGGGGAAATTCACCCCTCCACTTT. Protein product: CASSQFGRGNSPLHF.

The chain couples TRBV5-5 to TRBJ1-1, with 7 bases matching TRBD1. The CDR3 runs to 13 residues. V dropped 4 bases and J dropped 2; count of bases not matched to a gene: 2. Germline CDR1 is SGHKS and CDR2 is YYEKEE (reference sequence). The CDR3 bases are TGTGCCAGCAGCCGGGACAGCAACACTGAAGCTTTCTTT. Translating gives CASSRDSNTEAFF.

The V call is TRBV27, the J call TRBJ2-7, with TRBD2 identical over 8 bases. The ends lost 8 bases at V and 0 bases at J; junction bases unmatched: 6. The CDR3 is 14 amino acids. Germline CDR1 reads MNHEY; CDR2 reads SMNVEV (reference sequence). CDR3 amino acids: CASATGGTSYEQYF. DNA for the CDR3: TGTGCCAGCGCAACGGGGGGGACCTCCTACGAGCAGTACTTC.

J is TRBJ1-3 and V is TRBV7-2; 9 nucleotides line up with TRBD1. The germline V gene encodes CDR1 SGHTA and CDR2 FQGNSA. The CDR3 runs to 16 residues. V shed 3 bases, J shed 4 bases, and the junction held 7 bases outside the gene matches. CDR3 bases: TGTGCCAGCAGCTTCGGGACAGGGAGATCGGGAAACACCATATATTTT. It codes for CASSFGTGRSGNTIYF.

The chain carries TRBV28 and TRBJ1-5; TRBD1 matches at 9 bases. Per the germline V gene, CDR1 is MDHEN and CDR2 is SYDVKM. Trimming removed 2 bases from V and 6 bases from J; junction bases left unmatched: 2. CDR3 length equals 14 residues. The DNA for the CDR3 is TGTGCCAGCAGTTTAGGACAGGGGAGTCAGCCCCAGCATTTT. Translated: CASSLGQGSQPQHF.

The V call is TRBV5-8, the J call TRBJ1-3; unclear D gene. The germline V and J ends were trimmed by 0 bases and 0 bases, with 10 bases remaining between them. There are 16 residues in the CDR3. Germline CDR1 SGHTS, CDR2 YDEGEE. The CDR3, as DNA: TGTGCCAGCAGCTTGGCCCCCGCCGCCTCTGGAAACACCATATATTTT. Translated: CASSLAPAASGNTIYF.

Comment on this clone: One junction end disagrees with the germline gene, perhaps due to a read error. This rearrangement joins TRBV6-6 to TRBJ2-7; D is possibly TRBD1 or TRBD2 (5 bases each). The CDR3 covers 11 residues. Germline lookup yields CDR1 MNHNY and CDR2 SVGAGI (reference sequence). CDR3: CASSSAGTVAF. CDR3 coding DNA: TGTGCCAGCAGTTCTGCCGGGACGGTGGCCTTC.

The chain joins TRBV4-3 to TRBJ1-3; a weak D match, TRBD1 (5 bases). The CDR3 totals 16 residues. The V gene's germline CDR1 is LGHNA and CDR2 YSLEER. V was cut by 4 bases and J by 0 bases, with 13 bases left in between. CDR3 protein: CASSLGATNSGNTIYF. The CDR3, as DNA: TGCGCCAGCAGCCTTGGGGCCACCAACTCTGGAAACACCATATATTTT.

The gene calls are TRBV28 and TRBJ1-2; D gene unclear. The CDR3 runs 12 residues. The germline V and J ends were trimmed by 2 bases and 5 bases, with 6 bases remaining between them. Germline V gene data show CDR1 as MDHEN and CDR2 as SYDVKM. The DNA for the CDR3 is TGTGCCAGCAGTTTAAGGCAGTATGGCTACACCTTC. This sequence encodes CASSLRQYGYTF.

V usage is TRBV19 and J usage is TRBJ2-7; D ambiguous. Trimming cost V 2 bases and J 2 bases, with 4 bases left between them. This CDR3 comprises 12 residues. CDR1 and CDR2 (germline): LNHDA, SQIVND (reference sequence). The DNA for the CDR3 is TGTGCCAGTAGTATAAATGCCTACGAGCAGTACTTC. This translates into CASSINAYEQYF.

DNA of the CDR3: TGTGCCAGTAGTATGGCCATGTTGGACACTGAAGCTTTCTTT. This gives the protein CASSMAMLDTEAFF. The chain has TRBV19 and TRBJ1-1; D unresolved. The germline CDR1 and CDR2 sequences are LNHDA and SQIVND (reference sequence). The CDR3 is 14 residues long. The V and J ends lost 3 bases and 3 bases respectively, with 11 bases between them.

This chain connects TRBV7-9 to TRBJ1-1; the D gene is possibly TRBD1 (5 bases). CDR1 SEHNR and CDR2 FQNEAQ come from the germline V gene (reference sequence). There are 16 residues in the CDR3. Between the trimmed V and J ends, which lost 4 bases and 3 bases, there was a span of 18 bases. Here the CDR3 DNA reads TGTGCCAGCAGCTCCCTAGCGCGGGGACTATACACTGAAGCTTTCTTT. Its protein product is CASSSLARGLYTEAFF.

This chain links TRBV6-5 with TRBJ1-1; tentatively, D is TRBD1 (5 bases). Trimming left V 2 bases short and J 4 bases short, with 11 bases between. Germline-derived CDR1 and CDR2 are MNHEY and SVGAGI. The CDR3 contains 14 residues. The CDR3 DNA follows: TGTGCCAGCAGTTACGTGGGGCGGGTCACTGAAGCTTTCTTT. Encoded protein: CASSYVGRVTEAFF.